This T cell receptor beta chain is drawn from a study of cytomegalovirus exposure and HLA in healthy donors. Study outcomes and limitations: According to reports, the classifier identified cytomegalovirus status with high specificity and sensitivity. With DRB1 most and HLA-C fewest, TCR association rates differed between HLA loci in a later analysis. Some V segments, TRBV6-2 and TRBV6-3 among them, were indistinguishable and were therefore excluded.

Concerning this clone itself: Its cognate antigen is unknown.

PCR primers comprised 60 Vbeta and 13 Jbeta primers. Authors' methods: It was a later analysis that counted some 80 million unique TCR beta chains, of which approximately 9.9 million were shared. Repertoires were generated with immunoSEQ multiplex PCR, while TCRdb's copy carries only in-frame clones and drops some. The DNA was the basis for D and trimming; V, J and clone size are from that table. The repertoire consists of under 80,000 clones, with about 80% occurring once and the leading ten covering 45% to 60%. The CDR3 length is 12 residues. Germline CDR1 is MDHEN and CDR2 is SYDVKM. The ends were cut back, 5 bases at V and 6 bases at J, with 11 bases in the middle.

Sequencing used PBMCs. This chain connects TRBV28 to TRBJ2-7; D ambiguous. The receptor's source is a man aged 50-60 years in good health and CMV-seropositive. The CDR3 DNA follows: TGTGCCAGCAGTGGGCAGCTCGGCGAGCAGTACTTC. Protein sequence: CASSGQLGEQYF.